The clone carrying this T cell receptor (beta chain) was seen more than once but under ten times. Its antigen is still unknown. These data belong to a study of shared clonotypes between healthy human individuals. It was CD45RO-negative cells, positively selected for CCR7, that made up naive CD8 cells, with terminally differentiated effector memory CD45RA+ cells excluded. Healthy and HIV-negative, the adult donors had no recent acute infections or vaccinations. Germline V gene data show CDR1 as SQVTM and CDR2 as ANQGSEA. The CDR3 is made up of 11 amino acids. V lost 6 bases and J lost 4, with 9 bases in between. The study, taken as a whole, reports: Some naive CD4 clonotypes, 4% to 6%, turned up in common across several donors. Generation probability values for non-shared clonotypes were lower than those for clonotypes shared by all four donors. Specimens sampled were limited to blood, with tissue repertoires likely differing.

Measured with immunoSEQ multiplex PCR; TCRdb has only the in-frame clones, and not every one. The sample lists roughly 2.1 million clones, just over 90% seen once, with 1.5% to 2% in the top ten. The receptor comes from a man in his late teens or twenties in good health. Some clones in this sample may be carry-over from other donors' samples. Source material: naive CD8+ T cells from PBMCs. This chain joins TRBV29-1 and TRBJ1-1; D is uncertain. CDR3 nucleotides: TGCAGCGTGGTAGATGGCACTGAAGCTTTCTTT. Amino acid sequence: CSVVDGTEAFF.